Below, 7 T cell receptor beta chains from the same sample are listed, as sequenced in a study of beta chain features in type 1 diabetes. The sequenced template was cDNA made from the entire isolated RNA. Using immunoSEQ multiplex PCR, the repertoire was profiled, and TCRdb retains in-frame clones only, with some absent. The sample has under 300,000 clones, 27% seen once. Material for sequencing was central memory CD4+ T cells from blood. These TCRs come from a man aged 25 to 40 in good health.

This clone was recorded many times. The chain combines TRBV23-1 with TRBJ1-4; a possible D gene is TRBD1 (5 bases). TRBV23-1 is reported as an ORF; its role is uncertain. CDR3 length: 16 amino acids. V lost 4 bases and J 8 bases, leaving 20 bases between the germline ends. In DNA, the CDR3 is TGCGCCAGCAGTCCTTCTTACAGGCCTACACAGGAAAAACTGTTTTTT. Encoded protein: CASSPSYRPTQEKLFF.

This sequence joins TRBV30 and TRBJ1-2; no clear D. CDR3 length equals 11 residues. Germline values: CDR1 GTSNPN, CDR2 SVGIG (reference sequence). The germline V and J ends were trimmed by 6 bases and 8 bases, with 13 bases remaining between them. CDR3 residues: CACNQVVGYTF. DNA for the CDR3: TGTGCCTGTAATCAGGTCGTAGGCTACACCTTC.

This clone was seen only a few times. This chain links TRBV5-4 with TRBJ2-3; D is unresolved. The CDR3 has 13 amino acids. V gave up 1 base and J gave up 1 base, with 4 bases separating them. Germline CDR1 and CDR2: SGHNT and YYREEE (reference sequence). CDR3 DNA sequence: TGTGCCAGCAGCTTGTGGGGCACAGATACGCAGTATTTT. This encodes CASSLWGTDTQYF.

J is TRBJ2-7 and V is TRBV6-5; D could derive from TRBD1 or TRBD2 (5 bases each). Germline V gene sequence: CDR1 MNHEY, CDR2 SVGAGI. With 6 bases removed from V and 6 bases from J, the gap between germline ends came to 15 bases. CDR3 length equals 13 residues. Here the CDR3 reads CASSDPLGTEQYF. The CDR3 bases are TGTGCCAGCAGCGATCCCTTGGGGACCGAGCAGTACTTC.

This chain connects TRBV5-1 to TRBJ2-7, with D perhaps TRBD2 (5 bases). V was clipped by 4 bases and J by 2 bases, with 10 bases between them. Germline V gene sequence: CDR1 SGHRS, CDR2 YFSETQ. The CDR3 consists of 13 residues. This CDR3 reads CASSRSGAYEQYF. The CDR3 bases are TGCGCCAGCAGCAGAAGCGGTGCCTACGAGCAGTACTTC.

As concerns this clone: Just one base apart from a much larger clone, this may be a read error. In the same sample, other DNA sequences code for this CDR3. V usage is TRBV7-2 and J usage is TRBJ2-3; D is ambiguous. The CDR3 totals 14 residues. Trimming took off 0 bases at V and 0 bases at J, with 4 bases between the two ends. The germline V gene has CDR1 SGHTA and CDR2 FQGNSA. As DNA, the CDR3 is TGTGCCAGCAGCTTAGCGGGAAGCACAGATACGCAGTATTTT. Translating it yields CASSLAGSTDTQYF.

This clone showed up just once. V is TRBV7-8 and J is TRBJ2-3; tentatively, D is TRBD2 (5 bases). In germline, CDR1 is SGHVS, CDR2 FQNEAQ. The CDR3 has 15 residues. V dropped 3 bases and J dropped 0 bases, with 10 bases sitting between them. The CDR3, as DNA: TGTGCCAGCAGCTTGTCCAGGACTAGCACAGATACGCAGTATTTT. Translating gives CASSLSRTSTDTQYF.